This is a list of T cell receptor beta chains from one sample in a study of blood T cell repertoires in COVID-19. Assay used: immunoSEQ multiplex PCR; TCRdb lists only in-frame clones, some missing. The sample carries tens of thousands of clones, about 80% recorded once. What was sequenced was peripheral blood. The receptors shown here come from a woman aged 55-75 years with acute or convalescent COVID-19. Each CDR3 is given with its conserved first and last residue.

TRBV20-1	TRBJ2-7	CSAGQGVEQYF
TRBV7-2	TRBJ2-2	CASSTRQGVTTGELFF
TRBV6-5	TRBJ1-2	CASKTGTGGYTF
TRBV7-7	TRBJ1-5	CASSPTSTEGPLRGNQPQHF
TRBV6-5	TRBJ2-7	CASMGSYEQYF
TRBV19	TRBJ1-2	CASSILEGGGYTF
TRBV15	TRBJ1-1	CATSVAQGATTEAFF
TRBV12-3/TRBV12-4	TRBJ1-3	CASSPGNTIYF
TRBV7-3	TRBJ2-2	CASSLFGGGTGELFF
TRBV9	TRBJ2-1	CASSVGLSGGNEQFF
TRBV6-1	TRBJ1-6	CASSEAGEHNSPLHF
TRBV29-1	TRBJ2-1	CSGSESSYNEQFF
TRBV11-2	TRBJ1-2	CASSSLGQSRGYTF
TRBV7-2	TRBJ1-5	CASSITQGGQPQHF
TRBV6-5	TRBJ1-1	CATLQGAGNTEAFF